This entry lists 32 T cell receptor beta chains sequenced from one sample in a study of beta chain features in type 1 diabetes. Expressed TCRB transcripts were sequenced after all isolated RNA was converted to cDNA. TCRdb's copy holds only in-frame clones and misses some; the assay was immunoSEQ multiplex PCR. The repertoire holds around 250,000 clones, around 26% seen once, with 3% to 4% in the top ten. The sequencing input was central memory CD4+ T cells from blood. Receptors were obtained from a man under 40 in good health.

The chain uses TRBV6-1 and TRBJ1-1; unclear D gene. This CDR3 is 13 amino acids long. Germline CDR1 reads MNHNS; CDR2 reads SASEGT. Between the trimmed V and J ends, which lost 3 bases and 6 bases, there was a span of 11 bases. This CDR3 is CASSDKAPAEAFF. CDR3 in DNA: TGTGCCAGCAGTGACAAAGCCCCCGCTGAAGCTTTCTTT.

The sample holds many counts of this clone. This rearrangement joins TRBV7-8 to TRBJ2-3; D is undetermined. The CDR3 extends over 16 amino acids. V was trimmed by 4 bases and J by 1 base, leaving 15 bases between them. Germline V lookup: CDR1 SGHVS, CDR2 FQNEAQ. CDR3 loop: CASSYLSSAGTDTQYF. In DNA, the CDR3 is TGTGCCAGCAGCTACCTGTCGTCCGCTGGCACAGATACGCAGTATTTT.

V usage is TRBV30 and J usage is TRBJ2-7, with D maybe TRBD1 (5 bases). Germline CDR1 GTSNPN, CDR2 SVGIG (reference sequence). Trimming shortened V by 4 bases and J by 3 bases, and 16 bases separated the two germline ends. The CDR3 consists of 14 residues. The CDR3 protein is CAWTKQSGLYEQYF. In DNA form, the CDR3 reads TGTGCCTGGACGAAGCAGTCAGGGCTCTACGAGCAGTACTTC.

The gene calls are TRBV25-1 and TRBJ2-5; TRBD2 might be the D (6 bases). The closer fit of TRBJ2-7 to the DNA end suggests the J call may be wrong. Looked up from germline, CDR1 is MGHDK and CDR2 is SYGVNS. The CDR3 contains 13 residues. In DNA form, the CDR3 reads TGTGCCAGCCGGCGGGCGGCGGAGGGCGAGCAGTACTTC. This codes for CASRRAAEGEQYF.

The table lists this clone with many counts. The V call is TRBV28, the J call TRBJ2-1; D might be TRBD2 (6 bases). Germline-derived CDR1 and CDR2 are MDHEN and SYDVKM. Trimming removed 6 bases at V and 10 bases at J, with 19 bases between. This CDR3 region has 14 residues. DNA of the CDR3: TGTGCCAGCAGGAACATGGGGGAGGCCCACGAGCAGTTCTTC. This translates into CASRNMGEAHEQFF. Drawing the rest from reference TRBV28 and TRBJ2-1, the complete variable domain is DVKVTQSSRYLVKRTGEKVFLECVQDMDHENMFWYRQDPGLGLRLIYFSYDVKMKEKGDIPEGYSVSREKKERFSLILESASTNQTSMYLCASRNMGEAHEQFFGPGTRLTVL.

This clone was seen just once. The chain couples TRBV9 to TRBJ2-5, with 8 bases that match TRBD2. The germline V gene encodes CDR1 SGDLS and CDR2 YYNGEE. This CDR3 contains 15 residues. Unmatched junction bases numbered 4, after V lost 0 bases and J lost 3 bases. CDR3 residues: CASSVAGGPEETQYF. CDR3 sequence (DNA): TGTGCCAGCAGCGTAGCGGGAGGGCCGGAAGAGACCCAGTACTTC.

The chain uses TRBV9 and TRBJ2-1; weak D call: TRBD2 (6 bases). There are 17 residues in the CDR3. V gave up 0 bases and J gave up 0 bases, with 13 bases separating them. Germline loops: CDR1 SGDLS, CDR2 YYNGEE. CDR3 loop: CASSVVGGGASYNEQFF. The CDR3 DNA follows: TGTGCCAGCAGCGTAGTTGGTGGCGGGGCCTCCTACAATGAGCAGTTCTTC.

The V gene is TRBV4-3, the J gene TRBJ2-3; 8 bases match TRBD2. The germline gives CDR1 LGHNA, CDR2 YSLEER. The CDR3 has 18 amino acids. V was pared by 0 bases and J by 0 bases, with 8 bases of the junction left unmatched. This CDR3 is CASSQEVAGHTSTDTQYF. CDR3 bases: TGCGCCAGCAGCCAAGAGGTAGCGGGGCACACTAGCACAGATACGCAGTATTTT.

The sample holds a few counts of this clone. V gene TRBV4-3 combines with J gene TRBJ2-1; weak D call: TRBD2 (5 bases). The germline V and J ends were trimmed by 0 bases and 4 bases, with 13 bases remaining between them. Germline-derived CDR1 and CDR2 are LGHNA and YSLEER. The CDR3 is 16 residues long. CDR3 sequence reads: CASSQDRAGIYNEQFF. CDR3 coding DNA: TGCGCCAGCAGCCAAGATCGGGCCGGGATTTACAATGAGCAGTTCTTC.

This chain uses TRBV7-9 with TRBJ1-2; 11 bases fit TRBD1. The CDR3 covers 15 residues. Germline CDR1 and CDR2: SEHNR and FQNEAQ (reference sequence). J lost 6 bases, V lost 6 bases, and 9 bases had no gene match. CDR3 protein: CASSPGTGGSNGYTF. CDR3 DNA sequence: TGTGCCAGCAGTCCAGGGACAGGGGGGTCAAATGGCTACACCTTC.

In this sample, this clone turned up a few times. This sequence joins TRBV28 and TRBJ2-3, with TRBD2 matching over 10 bases. The J segment lost 3 bases and the V segment lost 4 bases, leaving 10 bases of the junction unmatched. There are 17 residues in the CDR3. The V gene's germline CDR1 is MDHEN and CDR2 SYDVKM. CDR3 DNA: TGTGCCAGCAGTTCTACCGGGCTAGCGGGAGTGACAGATACGCAGTATTTT. It codes for CASSSTGLAGVTDTQYF.

This sequence joins TRBV4-3 and TRBJ2-2; no clear D. The CDR3 loop spans 14 amino acids. Germline CDR1 and CDR2: LGHNA and YSLEER. V shed 1 base and J shed 4 bases, with 7 bases lying between them. In nucleotides, the CDR3 is TGCGCCAGCAGCCAAGGTCCGCTCACCGGGGAGCTGTTTTTT. Protein product: CASSQGPLTGELFF.

This clone came up a few times. This chain links TRBV19 with TRBJ2-1, with D tentatively TRBD2 (6 bases). The germline CDR1 and CDR2 sequences are LNHDA and SQIVND (reference sequence). The CDR3 is 16 residues long. Trimming removed 8 bases at V and 2 bases at J, with 19 bases between. The CDR3 spells CASQSFRDSTYNEQFF. CDR3 sequence (DNA): TGTGCCAGTCAGTCCTTCCGGGACTCCACCTACAATGAGCAGTTCTTC. Looking up the rest from reference TRBV19 and TRBJ2-1 gives the full variable domain: DGGITQSPKYLFRKEGQNVTLSCEQNLNHDAMYWYRQDPGQGLRLIYYSQIVNDFQKGDIAEGYSVSREKKESFPLTVTSAQKNPTAFYLCASQSFRDSTYNEQFFGPGTRLTVL.

This chain connects TRBV28 to TRBJ1-5, with no clear D. The CDR3 has 15 amino acids. Looked up from germline, CDR1 is MDHEN and CDR2 is SYDVKM. V gave up 7 bases and J gave up 7 bases, with 20 bases separating them. The CDR3 loop reads CASTTPRTSRQPQHF. In DNA, the CDR3 is TGTGCCAGCACCACCCCTAGGACTAGCAGGCAGCCCCAGCATTTT. The full variable domain, its missing parts supplied by reference TRBV28 and TRBJ1-5, is DVKVTQSSRYLVKRTGEKVFLECVQDMDHENMFWYRQDPGLGLRLIYFSYDVKMKEKGDIPEGYSVSREKKERFSLILESASTNQTSMYLCASTTPRTSRQPQHFGDGTRLSIL.

There are many counts of this clone. This sequence joins TRBV12-5 and TRBJ2-7, with TRBD1 identical over 11 bases. The trim removed 7 bases at V and 4 bases at J, leaving 6 bases unmatched. The CDR3 is made up of 14 amino acids. CDR1 and CDR2 (germline): LGHNT, FRNRAP. The CDR3 protein is CASASDRGPYEQYF. CDR3 in DNA: TGTGCTAGTGCCTCGGACAGGGGGCCGTACGAGCAGTACTTC.

The V gene is TRBV28, the J gene TRBJ2-4; TRBD1 aligns across 8 bases. V trimming: 3 bases; J trimming: 8 bases; junction bases outside the gene matches: 9. The germline V gene has CDR1 MDHEN and CDR2 SYDVKM. The CDR3 covers 15 residues. CDR3 in amino acids: CASSFQGANPDIQYF. The CDR3 DNA reads TGTGCCAGCAGTTTTCAGGGGGCGAACCCGGACATTCAGTACTTC.

The V call is TRBV25-1, the J call TRBJ1-1, with TRBD1 as a possible D gene (5 bases). The length of the CDR3 is 13 residues. The ends were cut back, 7 bases at V and 6 bases at J, with 15 bases in the middle. From germline, CDR1 is MGHDK and CDR2 SYGVNS. The CDR3 sequence is CASTLHGGAEAFF. For the CDR3, the DNA is TGTGCCAGCACCCTACATGGAGGGGCTGAAGCTTTCTTT. Full variable domain (remainder filled in from reference TRBV25-1 and TRBJ1-1): EADIYQTPRYLVIGTGKKITLECSQTMGHDKMYWYQQDPGMELHLIHYSYGVNSTEKGDLSSESTVSRIRTEHFPLTLESARPSHTSQYLCASTLHGGAEAFFGQGTRLTVV.

This clone has just a few counts. CDR3 protein: CASSFGPSRETQYF. CDR3 coding DNA: TGTGCCAGCAGCTTTGGTCCTAGCAGGGAGACCCAGTACTTC. The V and J genes are TRBV13 and TRBJ2-5, with a possible D match to TRBD2 (5 bases). V lost 3 bases, J lost 5 bases, and 13 bases lay in between. The length of the CDR3 is 14 residues. Germline assignment: CDR1 PRHDT and CDR2 FYEKMQ (reference sequence). The whole variable domain, filled in from reference TRBV13 and TRBJ2-5, reads AAGVIQSPRHLIKEKRETATLKCYPIPRHDTVYWYQQGPGQDPQFLISFYEKMQSDKGSIPDRFSAQQFSDYHSELNMSSLELGDSALYFCASSFGPSRETQYFGPGTRLLVL.

The CDR3 DNA sequence: TGTGCCAGCAGTTACAGGCAGGGCGATACGCAGTATTTT. Translated: CASSYRQGDTQYF. The chain joins TRBV6-5 to TRBJ2-3, with TRBD1 as a possible D gene (5 bases). Between the trimmed V and J ends, which lost 2 bases and 6 bases, there was a span of 9 bases. The CDR3 is 13 residues long. Germline-derived CDR1 and CDR2 are MNHEY and SVGAGI.

The chain is built from TRBV9 and TRBJ2-1; 7 nucleotides match TRBD2. The CDR3 covers 15 residues. Germline CDR1 and CDR2: SGDLS and YYNGEE. V dropped 4 bases and J dropped 0; count of bases not matched to a gene: 4. The CDR3 DNA sequence: TGTGCCAGCAGCCCTCTAGCGGCCTCCTACAATGAGCAGTTCTTC. Its protein is CASSPLAASYNEQFF. Variable domain in full (rest from reference TRBV9 and TRBJ2-1): DSGVTQTPKHLITATGQRVTLRCSPRSGDLSVYWYQQSLDQGLQFLIQYYNGEERAKGNILERFSAQQFPDLHSELNLSSLELGDSALYFCASSPLAASYNEQFFGPGTRLTVL.

The chain uses TRBV29-1 and TRBJ2-1; D is unclear. The V end lost 1 base, the J end lost 8 bases, and 9 bases lay between the germline ends. The CDR3 covers 12 residues. Germline CDR1 SQVTM, CDR2 ANQGSEA. The CDR3 DNA sequence: TGCAGCGTTGAAGCCTACAGCGATGAGCAGTTCTTC. It translates to CSVEAYSDEQFF.

This clone was picked up a small number of times. V gene TRBV30 combines with J gene TRBJ1-5; D remains unclear. Trimming shortened V by 5 bases and J by 2 bases, and 10 bases separated the two germline ends. Per the germline V gene, CDR1 is GTSNPN and CDR2 is SVGIG (reference sequence). This CDR3 comprises 13 residues. The CDR3 sequence: CAWGLIGNQPQHF. The CDR3, as DNA: TGTGCCTGGGGCCTGATTGGCAATCAGCCCCAGCATTTT. The whole variable domain, filled in from reference TRBV30 and TRBJ1-5, reads SQTIHQWPATLVQPVGSPLSLECTVEGTSNPNLYWYRQAAGRGLQLLFYSVGIGQISSEVPQNLSASRPQDRQFILSSKKLLLSDSGFYLCAWGLIGNQPQHFGDGTRLSIL.

The table lists this clone with a few counts. This chain joins TRBV18 and TRBJ2-3; 10 bases match TRBD2. The ends lost 3 bases at V and 2 bases at J; junction bases unmatched: 8. This CDR3 spans 17 amino acids. Germline CDR1 and CDR2: KGHSH and LQKENI. CDR3 region: CASSPMGTSGATDTQYF. For the CDR3, the DNA is TGTGCCAGCTCACCTATGGGAACTAGCGGGGCCACAGATACGCAGTATTTT.

The chain employs TRBV30 and TRBJ2-5; no definite D call. The CDR3 spans 12 residues. The V gene lost 3 bases and the J gene lost 2 bases, with 7 bases spanning the gap. In germline, CDR1 is GTSNPN, CDR2 SVGIG (reference sequence). For the CDR3, the DNA is TGTGCCTGGAGCGCTAGTCAAGAGACCCAGTACTTC. Amino acids: CAWSASQETQYF.

This clone appeared a few times. The rearrangement uses TRBV7-9 and TRBJ1-2, with D hard to call. Germline V gene data show CDR1 as SEHNR and CDR2 as FQNEAQ (reference sequence). V dropped 3 bases and J dropped 6 bases, with 14 bases sitting between them. This CDR3 spans 14 amino acids. In DNA, the CDR3 is TGTGCCAGCAGCTTGGATTTCGGGGTGGATGGCTACACCTTC. Translated: CASSLDFGVDGYTF. The entire variable domain, with the rest obtained from reference TRBV7-9 and TRBJ1-2, is as follows: DTGVSQNPRHKITKRGQNVTFRCDPISEHNRLYWYRQTLGQGPEFLTYFQNEAQLEKSRLLSDRFSAERPKGSFSTLEIQRTEQGDSAMYLCASSLDFGVDGYTFGSGTRLTVV.

In this sample, this clone turned up many times. The chain has TRBV5-1 and TRBJ2-5, with D tentatively TRBD2 (5 bases). Germline CDR1 reads SGHRS; CDR2 reads YFSETQ. V gave up 0 bases and J gave up 4 bases, with 13 bases separating them. The CDR3 has 15 amino acids. The CDR3 reads CASSLAGGSGETQYF. The CDR3 region has the DNA TGCGCCAGCAGCTTGGCCGGTGGGAGTGGAGAGACCCAGTACTTC.

The rearrangement links TRBV30 to TRBJ2-5; D assignment may be TRBD1 or TRBD2 (6 bases each). Germline V gene sequence: CDR1 GTSNPN, CDR2 SVGIG (reference sequence). This CDR3 contains 14 residues. With 2 bases removed from V and 5 bases from J, the gap between germline ends came to 15 bases. The CDR3 DNA is TGTGCCTGGAGTCGTGGGGGGCGCAGCGAGACCCAGTACTTC. Its translation is CAWSRGGRSETQYF.

This clone was seen a handful of times. The rearrangement links TRBV6-5 to TRBJ2-3, with D hard to call. V was cut by 10 bases and J by 6 bases, with 17 bases left in between. Looked up from germline, CDR1 is MNHEY and CDR2 is SVGAGI. This CDR3 region has 13 residues. CDR3 loop: CATVSIAADTQYF. The CDR3 DNA reads TGTGCCACCGTCTCTATTGCGGCGGATACGCAGTATTTT.

The table lists this clone with a few counts. The chain employs TRBV14 and TRBJ2-1, with D unresolved. Germline CDR1 and CDR2: SGHDN and FVKESK. Trimming took 0 bases from V and 12 from J, leaving 12 bases between them. The CDR3 runs 13 residues. The CDR3 DNA reads TGTGCCAGCAGCCAAGAGGACCCATCATTGCAGTTCTTC. It is translated as CASSQEDPSLQFF.

The chain joins TRBV7-8 to TRBJ1-6; no definite D call. Trimming took 4 bases from V and 2 from J, leaving 12 bases between them. The CDR3 has 16 amino acids. In germline, CDR1 is SGHVS, CDR2 FQNEAQ. CDR3 amino acids: CASSSAQFPYNSPLHF. The DNA for the CDR3 is TGTGCCAGCAGCTCGGCCCAATTCCCCTATAATTCACCCCTCCACTTT.

The J gene is TRBJ2-5, the V gene TRBV5-1; D gene ambiguous. The CDR3 consists of 18 residues. Germline assignment: CDR1 SGHRS and CDR2 YFSETQ. Trimming removed 0 bases from V and 3 bases from J, with 21 bases in between. The CDR3 loop reads CASSLDGRLKGGKETQYF. The CDR3 nucleotides read TGCGCCAGCAGCTTGGATGGCAGGCTAAAAGGCGGAAAAGAGACCCAGTACTTC.

This clone was counted between two and nine times. J is TRBJ2-1 and V is TRBV11-2, with a tentative D call TRBD2 (6 bases). Trimming left V 1 base short and J 4 bases short, with 14 bases between. Per germline, CDR1 SGHAT and CDR2 FQNNGV. This CDR3 is built from 16 residues. CDR3: CASSLVLAGRYNEQFF. CDR3 nucleotides: TGTGCCAGCAGCTTAGTACTGGCGGGAAGATACAATGAGCAGTTCTTC. Filled out from reference TRBV11-2 and TRBJ2-1, the complete variable domain reads EAGVAQSPRYKIIEKRQSVAFWCNPISGHATLYWYQQILGQGPKLLIQFQNNGVVDDSQLPKDRFSAERLKGVDSTLKIQPAKLEDSAVYLCASSLVLAGRYNEQFFGPGTRLTVL.